A selection of T cell receptor beta chains follows, all from one sample in a study of T-cell reconstitution after alpha-beta-depleted transplantation in children. Via MiXCR, TCRdb re-called the PCR reads, giving one row per CDR3 protein. The sample has around 300,000 distinct CDR3 sequences; around 7.3% are singletons. Sequencing used peripheral blood, obtained 360 days after TCRalphabeta/CD19-depleted stem cell transplant. The receptors shown here come from a female patient between 2 and 15 years old who had a stem cell transplant for Fanconi anemia, so the T cells may come from the graft donor. Both conserved end residues are trimmed from each CDR3. The listing skips clone size in some rows; elsewhere it reads once, few, many or a size class.

V gene: TRBV7-2; J gene: TRBJ2-5; CDR3 length: 11; clone size: .; CDR3 protein: ASSLRRQETQC
V gene: TRBV12-3/TRBV12-4; J gene: TRBJ2-7; CDR3 length: 12; clone size: many; CDR3 protein: ASSFGGGPYEQY
V gene: TRBV18; J gene: TRBJ2-6; CDR3 length: 12; clone size: many; CDR3 protein: ASSLYSGANVLT
V gene: TRBV20-1; J gene: TRBJ2-1; CDR3 length: 12; clone size: .; CDR3 protein: SARTSGAYNEQF
V gene: TRBV12-3/TRBV12-4; J gene: TRBJ2-2; CDR3 length: 12; clone size: many; CDR3 protein: ASRLSRVTGELF
V gene: TRBV12-3/TRBV12-4; J gene: TRBJ2-1; CDR3 length: 13; clone size: .; CDR3 protein: ASTSDRGSYNEQF
V gene: TRBV12-3/TRBV12-4; J gene: TRBJ2-5; CDR3 length: 13; clone size: many; CDR3 protein: ASSVGGLAGETQY
V gene: TRBV6-1; J gene: TRBJ1-2; CDR3 length: 11; clone size: .; CDR3 protein: ASRRTAREGYT
V gene: TRBV27; J gene: TRBJ2-1; CDR3 length: 11; clone size: many; CDR3 protein: ASSFSLAGEQF
V gene: TRBV27; J gene: TRBJ2-7; CDR3 length: 13; clone size: .; CDR3 protein: ASSLSRGLVTEQY
V gene: TRBV2; J gene: TRBJ2-3; CDR3 length: 12; clone size: many; CDR3 protein: ASSKLAGQDTQY
V gene: TRBV24-1; J gene: TRBJ2-3; CDR3 length: 14; clone size: many; CDR3 protein: ATSDHPRGGTDTQY
V gene: TRBV6-2/TRBV6-3; J gene: TRBJ1-1; CDR3 length: 10; clone size: .; CDR3 protein: ASRARPGEAF
V gene: TRBV5-1; J gene: TRBJ1-1; CDR3 length: 14; clone size: many; CDR3 protein: ASSLFSDPDITEAF
V gene: TRBV5-1; J gene: TRBJ1-2; CDR3 length: 15; clone size: .; CDR3 protein: ASSTTGGLLANYGYT
V gene: TRBV6-2/TRBV6-3; J gene: TRBJ2-7; CDR3 length: 13; clone size: many; CDR3 protein: ASSFDRAHSYEQY
V gene: TRBV29-1; J gene: TRBJ2-1; CDR3 length: 11; clone size: many; CDR3 protein: SVADSYYNEQF
V gene: TRBV2; J gene: TRBJ2-1; CDR3 length: 15; clone size: many; CDR3 protein: ASSEFRSSVSYNEQF
V gene: TRBV7-2; J gene: TRBJ1-5; CDR3 length: 12; clone size: many; CDR3 protein: ASSAGLRNQPQH
V gene: TRBV5-1; J gene: TRBJ2-4; CDR3 length: 14; clone size: many; CDR3 protein: ASSYGLAGGQDIQY
V gene: TRBV7-3; J gene: TRBJ2-7; CDR3 length: 12; clone size: .; CDR3 protein: ASSPSGSGYEQY
V gene: TRBV5-1; J gene: TRBJ2-7; CDR3 length: 12; clone size: many; CDR3 protein: ASSVDRVPYEQY
V gene: TRBV29-1; J gene: TRBJ2-1; CDR3 length: 13; clone size: many; CDR3 protein: SVEIGQVGYNEQF
V gene: TRBV4-1; J gene: TRBJ1-1; CDR3 length: 12; clone size: .; CDR3 protein: ASSQDLGSTEAF
V gene: TRBV7-2; J gene: TRBJ2-5; CDR3 length: 13; clone size: .; CDR3 protein: ASSPRLAGRETQY
V gene: TRBV18; J gene: TRBJ2-1; CDR3 length: 15; clone size: few; CDR3 protein: ASSPPQRGSSYNEQF
V gene: TRBV7-2; J gene: TRBJ2-1; CDR3 length: 13; clone size: .; CDR3 protein: ASSLDTSDYNEQL
V gene: TRBV20-1; J gene: TRBJ2-5; CDR3 length: 12; clone size: many; CDR3 protein: SAPRQGGSETQY
V gene: TRBV18; J gene: TRBJ2-1; CDR3 length: 13; clone size: .; CDR3 protein: ASSPGAGWYNEQF
V gene: TRBV10-2; J gene: TRBJ2-7; CDR3 length: 12; clone size: many; CDR3 protein: ASRLGQGAYEQY
V gene: TRBV3-1; J gene: TRBJ1-1; CDR3 length: 10; clone size: few; CDR3 protein: ASRSRGLEAF
V gene: TRBV20-1; J gene: TRBJ1-4; CDR3 length: 11; clone size: many; CDR3 protein: SAETLLGRKLF
V gene: TRBV29-1; J gene: TRBJ2-3; CDR3 length: 13; clone size: many; CDR3 protein: SAVLAGGSTDTQY
V gene: TRBV28; J gene: TRBJ1-4; CDR3 length: 9; clone size: many; CDR3 protein: ASSAHEKLF
V gene: TRBV7-2; J gene: TRBJ2-3; CDR3 length: 14; clone size: many; CDR3 protein: ASSWRLAASTDTQY
V gene: TRBV15; J gene: TRBJ2-3; CDR3 length: 12; clone size: many; CDR3 protein: ATSRELAIDTQY
V gene: TRBV6-5; J gene: TRBJ1-6; CDR3 length: 14; clone size: .; CDR3 protein: ASSYRGIAYNSPLH
V gene: TRBV5-1; J gene: TRBJ1-1; CDR3 length: 14; clone size: many; CDR3 protein: ASSAQTGHPNTEAF
V gene: TRBV3-1; J gene: TRBJ2-3; CDR3 length: 15; clone size: .; CDR3 protein: ASSQDPLRGSTDTQY
V gene: TRBV6-5; J gene: TRBJ1-6; CDR3 length: 11; clone size: many; CDR3 protein: ASSYRTGSPLH
V gene: TRBV2; J gene: TRBJ2-5; CDR3 length: 15; clone size: few; CDR3 protein: ASRNRWDYLGRETQY
V gene: TRBV12-3/TRBV12-4; J gene: TRBJ1-1; CDR3 length: 14; clone size: .; CDR3 protein: ASHMARPTGGTEAF
V gene: TRBV28; J gene: TRBJ2-2; CDR3 length: 14; clone size: many; CDR3 protein: ASRRPGTLNTGELF
V gene: TRBV5-4; J gene: TRBJ1-5; CDR3 length: 13; clone size: few; CDR3 protein: ASSLQGGGNQPQH
V gene: TRBV10-3; J gene: TRBJ1-1; CDR3 length: 12; clone size: many; CDR3 protein: AISESMTAIEAF
V gene: TRBV5-6; J gene: TRBJ2-2; CDR3 length: 16; clone size: .; CDR3 protein: ASSLEGRIRTYTGELF
V gene: TRBV12-3/TRBV12-4; J gene: TRBJ2-2; CDR3 length: 13; clone size: many; CDR3 protein: ASSTGTVNTGELF
V gene: TRBV14; J gene: TRBJ1-1; CDR3 length: 11; clone size: few; CDR3 protein: ASSPLGQGRAF
V gene: TRBV3-1; J gene: TRBJ2-7; CDR3 length: 9; clone size: .; CDR3 protein: ASSQSGEQY
V gene: TRBV9; J gene: TRBJ1-6; CDR3 length: 14; clone size: many; CDR3 protein: ASSSNPGQESSPLH
V gene: TRBV15; J gene: TRBJ2-1; CDR3 length: 11; clone size: many; CDR3 protein: ATSRTNNGQAF
V gene: TRBV5-8; J gene: TRBJ2-5; CDR3 length: 14; clone size: .; CDR3 protein: ASSFTSGATQETQY
V gene: TRBV7-2; J gene: TRBJ2-7; CDR3 length: 12; clone size: many; CDR3 protein: ASSRDWYSYEQY